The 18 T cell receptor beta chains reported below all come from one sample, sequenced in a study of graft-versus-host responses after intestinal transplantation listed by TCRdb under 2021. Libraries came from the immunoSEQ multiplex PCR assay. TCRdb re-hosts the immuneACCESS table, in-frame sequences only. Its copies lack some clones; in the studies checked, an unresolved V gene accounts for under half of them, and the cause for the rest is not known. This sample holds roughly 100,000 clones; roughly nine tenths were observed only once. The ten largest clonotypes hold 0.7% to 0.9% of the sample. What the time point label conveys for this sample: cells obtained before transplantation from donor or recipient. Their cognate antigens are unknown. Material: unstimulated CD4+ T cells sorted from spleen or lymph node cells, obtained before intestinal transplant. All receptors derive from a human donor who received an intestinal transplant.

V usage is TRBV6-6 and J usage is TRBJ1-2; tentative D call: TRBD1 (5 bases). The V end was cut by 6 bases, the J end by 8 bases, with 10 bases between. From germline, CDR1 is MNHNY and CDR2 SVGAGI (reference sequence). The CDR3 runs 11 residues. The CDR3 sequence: CASRQGGGYTF. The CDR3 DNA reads TGTGCCAGCAGGCAGGGTGGCGGCTACACCTTC.

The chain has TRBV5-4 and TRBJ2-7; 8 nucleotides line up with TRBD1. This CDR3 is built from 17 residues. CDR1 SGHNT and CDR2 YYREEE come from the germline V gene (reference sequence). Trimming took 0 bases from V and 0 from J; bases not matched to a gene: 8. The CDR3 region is CASSLGGGTGASYEQYF. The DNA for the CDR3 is TGTGCCAGCAGCTTGGGGGGCGGGACAGGAGCCTCCTACGAGCAGTACTTC. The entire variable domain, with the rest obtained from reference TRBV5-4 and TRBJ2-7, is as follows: ETGVTQSPTHLIKTRGQQVTLRCSSQSGHNTVSWYQQALGQGPQFIFQYYREEENGRGNFPPRFSGLQFPNYSSELNVNALELDDSALYLCASSLGGGTGASYEQYFGPGTRLTVT.

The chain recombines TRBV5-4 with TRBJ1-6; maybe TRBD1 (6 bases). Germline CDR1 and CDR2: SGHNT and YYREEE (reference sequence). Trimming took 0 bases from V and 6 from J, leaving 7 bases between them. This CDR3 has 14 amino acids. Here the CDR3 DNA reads TGTGCCAGCAGCTTGGAACAGGGTAATTCACCCCTCCACTTT. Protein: CASSLEQGNSPLHF.

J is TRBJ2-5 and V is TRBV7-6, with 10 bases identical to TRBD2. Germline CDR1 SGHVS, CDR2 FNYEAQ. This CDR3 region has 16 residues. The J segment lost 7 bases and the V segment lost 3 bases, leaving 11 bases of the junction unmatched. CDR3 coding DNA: TGTGCCAGCAGCTTCACTAGCGGGGACTGGACGGGGACCCAGTACTTC. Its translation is CASSFTSGDWTGTQYF.

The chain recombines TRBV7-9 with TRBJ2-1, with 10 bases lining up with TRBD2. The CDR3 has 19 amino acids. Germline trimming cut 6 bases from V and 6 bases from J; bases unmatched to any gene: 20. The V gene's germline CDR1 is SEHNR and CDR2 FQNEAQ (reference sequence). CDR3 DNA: TGTGCCAGCAGTTTGACTGGACGTCTAGCGGGAGCTTTAGGCAATGAGCAGTTCTTC. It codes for CASSLTGRLAGALGNEQFF.

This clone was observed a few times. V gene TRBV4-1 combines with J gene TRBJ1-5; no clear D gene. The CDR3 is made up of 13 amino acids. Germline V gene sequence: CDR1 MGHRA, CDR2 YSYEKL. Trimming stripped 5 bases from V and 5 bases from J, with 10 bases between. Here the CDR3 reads CASSTDRDQPQHF. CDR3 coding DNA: TGCGCCAGCAGCACGGATAGAGATCAGCCCCAGCATTTT.

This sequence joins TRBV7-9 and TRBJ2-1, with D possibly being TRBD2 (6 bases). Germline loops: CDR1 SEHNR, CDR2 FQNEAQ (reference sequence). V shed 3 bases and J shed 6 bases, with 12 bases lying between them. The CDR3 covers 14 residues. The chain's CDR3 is CASSLDYWGNEQFF. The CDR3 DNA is TGTGCCAGCAGCTTGGACTATTGGGGCAATGAGCAGTTCTTC.

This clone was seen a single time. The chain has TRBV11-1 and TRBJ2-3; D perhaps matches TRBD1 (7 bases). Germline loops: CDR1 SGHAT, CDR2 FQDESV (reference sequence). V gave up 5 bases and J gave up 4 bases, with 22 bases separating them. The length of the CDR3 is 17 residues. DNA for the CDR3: TGTGCCAGCAGCCCCGGGGGAACAGGGGCGCTTTCAGATACGCAGTATTTT. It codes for CASSPGGTGALSDTQYF.

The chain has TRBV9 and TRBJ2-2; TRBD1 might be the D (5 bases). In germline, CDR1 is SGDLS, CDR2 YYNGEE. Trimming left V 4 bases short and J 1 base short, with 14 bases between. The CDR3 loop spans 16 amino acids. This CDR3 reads CASSKDYRKNTGELFF. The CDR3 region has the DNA TGTGCCAGCAGCAAGGATTACAGGAAGAACACCGGGGAGCTGTTTTTT. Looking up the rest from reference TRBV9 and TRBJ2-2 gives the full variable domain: DSGVTQTPKHLITATGQRVTLRCSPRSGDLSVYWYQQSLDQGLQFLIQYYNGEERAKGNILERFSAQQFPDLHSELNLSSLELGDSALYFCASSKDYRKNTGELFFGEGSRLTVL.

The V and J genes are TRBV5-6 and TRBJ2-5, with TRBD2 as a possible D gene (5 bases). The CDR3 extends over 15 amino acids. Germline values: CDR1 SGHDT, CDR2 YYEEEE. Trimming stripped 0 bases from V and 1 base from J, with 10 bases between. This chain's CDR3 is CASSLGLGSQETQYF. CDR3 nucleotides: TGTGCCAGCAGCTTGGGATTGGGGAGCCAAGAGACCCAGTACTTC.

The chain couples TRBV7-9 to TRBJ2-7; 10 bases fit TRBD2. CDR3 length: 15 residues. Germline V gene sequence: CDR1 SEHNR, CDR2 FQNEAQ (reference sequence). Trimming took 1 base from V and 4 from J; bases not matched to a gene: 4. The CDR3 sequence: CASSLGLAGVYEQYF. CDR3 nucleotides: TGTGCCAGCAGCTTAGGCCTAGCGGGAGTATACGAGCAGTACTTC. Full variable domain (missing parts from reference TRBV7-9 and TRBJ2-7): DTGVSQNPRHKITKRGQNVTFRCDPISEHNRLYWYRQTLGQGPEFLTYFQNEAQLEKSRLLSDRFSAERPKGSFSTLEIQRTEQGDSAMYLCASSLGLAGVYEQYFGPGTRLTVT.

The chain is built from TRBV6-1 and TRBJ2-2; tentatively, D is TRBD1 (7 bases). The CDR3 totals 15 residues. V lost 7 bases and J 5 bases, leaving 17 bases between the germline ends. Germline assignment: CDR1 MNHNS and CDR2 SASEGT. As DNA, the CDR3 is TGTGCCAGCAATAAGAGACAGGGAGGAACCGGGGAGCTGTTTTTT. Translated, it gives CASNKRQGGTGELFF.

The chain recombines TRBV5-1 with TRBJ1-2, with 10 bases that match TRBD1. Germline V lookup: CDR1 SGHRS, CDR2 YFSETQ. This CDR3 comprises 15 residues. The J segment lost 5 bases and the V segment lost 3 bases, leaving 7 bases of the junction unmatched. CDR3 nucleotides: TGCGCCAGCAGCTCGGGACAGGGGATCCGGTATGGCTACACCTTC. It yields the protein CASSSGQGIRYGYTF.

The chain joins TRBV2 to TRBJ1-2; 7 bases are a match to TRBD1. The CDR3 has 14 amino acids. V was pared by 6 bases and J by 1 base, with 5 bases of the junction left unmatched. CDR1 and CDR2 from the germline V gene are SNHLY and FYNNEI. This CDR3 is CASRGDSNNYGYTF. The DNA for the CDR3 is TGTGCCAGCAGGGGGGACAGTAATAACTATGGCTACACCTTC.

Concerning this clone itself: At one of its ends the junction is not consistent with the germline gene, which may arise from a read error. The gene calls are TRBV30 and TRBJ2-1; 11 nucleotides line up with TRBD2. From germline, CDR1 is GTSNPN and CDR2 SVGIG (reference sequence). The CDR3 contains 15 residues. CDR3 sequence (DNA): TGTGCCTGGAGTCAGGGACTAGCGGCCTACAATGTGCAGTTCTTC. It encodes CAWSQGLAAYNVQFF.

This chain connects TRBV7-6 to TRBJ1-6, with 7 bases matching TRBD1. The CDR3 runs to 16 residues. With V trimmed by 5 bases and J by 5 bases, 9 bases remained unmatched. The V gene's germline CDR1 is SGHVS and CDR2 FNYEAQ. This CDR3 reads CASSLRQGRDNSPLHF. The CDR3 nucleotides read TGTGCCAGCAGCCTGCGACAGGGAAGGGATAATTCACCCCTCCACTTT.

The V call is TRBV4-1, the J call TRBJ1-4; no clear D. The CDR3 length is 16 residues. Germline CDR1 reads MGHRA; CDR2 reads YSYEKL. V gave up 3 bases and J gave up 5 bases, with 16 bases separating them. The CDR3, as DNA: TGCGCCAGCAGCCAGACCGATTACAGTAACAATGAAAAACTGTTTTTT. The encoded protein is CASSQTDYSNNEKLFF.

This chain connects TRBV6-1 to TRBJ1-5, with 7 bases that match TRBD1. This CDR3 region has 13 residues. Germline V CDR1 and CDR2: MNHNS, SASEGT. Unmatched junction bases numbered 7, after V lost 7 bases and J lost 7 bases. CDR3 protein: CASTKTGDQPQHF. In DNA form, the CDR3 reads TGTGCCAGCACCAAAACAGGGGACCAGCCCCAGCATTTT.